The present TCR beta chain was sequenced within a study of shared clonotypes between healthy human individuals. CD4+ cells were split into CD45RA+ naive and CD45RA-negative memory subsets. Clones were sequenced by immunoSEQ multiplex PCR, and TCRdb holds only the in-frame ones, with some missing. The sample shows about 1 million clones, roughly 70% of them seen only once. V lost 6 bases to trimming and J lost 11 bases, with 23 bases between them. The CDR3 sequence is 14 residues long. Germline CDR1 and CDR2: MDHEN and SYDVKM. Specimen: memory CD4+ T cells sorted from blood. The subset denotes: CD45RA-negative fraction. The sequence was collected from a man aged 18 to 29 in good health. This chain joins TRBV28 and TRBJ2-7, with D perhaps matching TRBD2 (7 bases). DNA of the CDR3: TGTGCCAGCAGCCATGGGGGGGCAGCCGGTTTGGAGTACTTC. It yields the protein CASSHGGAAGLEYF.